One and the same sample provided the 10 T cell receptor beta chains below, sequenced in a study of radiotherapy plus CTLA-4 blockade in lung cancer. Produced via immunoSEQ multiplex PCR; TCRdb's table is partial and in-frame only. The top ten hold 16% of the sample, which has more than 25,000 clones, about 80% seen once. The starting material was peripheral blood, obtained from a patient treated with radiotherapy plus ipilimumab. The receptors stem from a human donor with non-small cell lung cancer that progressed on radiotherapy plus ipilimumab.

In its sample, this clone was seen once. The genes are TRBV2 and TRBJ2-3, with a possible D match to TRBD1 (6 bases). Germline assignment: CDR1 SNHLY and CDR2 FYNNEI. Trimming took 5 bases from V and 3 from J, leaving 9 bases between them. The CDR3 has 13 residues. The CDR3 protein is CASSSGATDTQYF. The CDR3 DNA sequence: TGTGCCAGCAGTTCAGGGGCTACAGATACGCAGTATTTT. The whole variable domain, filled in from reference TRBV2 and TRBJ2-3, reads EPEVTQTPSHQVTQMGQEVILRCVPISNHLYFYWYRQILGQKVEFLVSFYNNEISEKSEIFDDQFSVERPDGSNFTLKIRSTKLEDSAMYFCASSSGATDTQYFGPGTRLTVL.

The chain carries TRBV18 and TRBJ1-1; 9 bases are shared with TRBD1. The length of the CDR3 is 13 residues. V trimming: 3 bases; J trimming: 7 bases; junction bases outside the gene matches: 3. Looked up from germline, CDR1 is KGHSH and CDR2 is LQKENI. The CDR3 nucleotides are TGTGCCAGCTCACCGGGACAGGGCCTTGAAGCTTTCTTT. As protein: CASSPGQGLEAFF.

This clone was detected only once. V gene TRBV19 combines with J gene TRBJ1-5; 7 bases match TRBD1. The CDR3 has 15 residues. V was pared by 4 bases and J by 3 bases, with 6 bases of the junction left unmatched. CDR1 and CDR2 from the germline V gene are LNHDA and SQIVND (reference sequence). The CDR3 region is CASSKGARVNQPQHF. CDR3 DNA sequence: TGTGCCAGTAGTAAGGGGGCCAGGGTCAATCAGCCCCAGCATTTT.

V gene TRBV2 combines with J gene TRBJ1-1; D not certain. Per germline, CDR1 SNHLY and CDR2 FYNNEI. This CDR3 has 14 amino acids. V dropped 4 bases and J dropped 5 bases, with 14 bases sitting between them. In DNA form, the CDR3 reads TGTGCCAGCAGTGTCGACGGGCTGAGAACTGAAGCTTTCTTT. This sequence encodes CASSVDGLRTEAFF.

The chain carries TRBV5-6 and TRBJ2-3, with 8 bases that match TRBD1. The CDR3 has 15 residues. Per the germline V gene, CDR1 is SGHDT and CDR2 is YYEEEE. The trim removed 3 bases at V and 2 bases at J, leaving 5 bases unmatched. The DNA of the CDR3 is TGTGCCAGCAGCTCCCCGGGACAGGTCACAGATACGCAGTATTTT. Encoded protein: CASSSPGQVTDTQYF.

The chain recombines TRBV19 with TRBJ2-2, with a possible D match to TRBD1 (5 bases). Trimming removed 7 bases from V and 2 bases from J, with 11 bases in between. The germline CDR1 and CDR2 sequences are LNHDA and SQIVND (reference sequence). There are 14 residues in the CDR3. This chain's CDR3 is CASMEGVNTGELFF. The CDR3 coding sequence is TGTGCCAGTATGGAAGGGGTCAACACCGGGGAGCTGTTTTTT. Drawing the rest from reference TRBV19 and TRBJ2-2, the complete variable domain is DGGITQSPKYLFRKEGQNVTLSCEQNLNHDAMYWYRQDPGQGLRLIYYSQIVNDFQKGDIAEGYSVSREKKESFPLTVTSAQKNPTAFYLCASMEGVNTGELFFGEGSRLTVL.

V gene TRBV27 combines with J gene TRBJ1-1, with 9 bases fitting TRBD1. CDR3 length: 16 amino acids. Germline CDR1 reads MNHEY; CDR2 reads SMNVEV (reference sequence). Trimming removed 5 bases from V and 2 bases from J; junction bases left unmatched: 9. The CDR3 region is CASSTGGPGYNTEAFF. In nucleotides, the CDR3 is TGTGCCAGCAGTACAGGGGGCCCCGGCTATAACACTGAAGCTTTCTTT.

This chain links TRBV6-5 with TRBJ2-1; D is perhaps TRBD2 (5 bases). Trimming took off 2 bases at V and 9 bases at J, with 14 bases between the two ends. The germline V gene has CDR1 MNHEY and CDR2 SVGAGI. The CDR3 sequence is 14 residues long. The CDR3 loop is CASSYTELVPEQFF. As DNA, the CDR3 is TGTGCCAGCAGTTACACAGAACTAGTGCCTGAGCAGTTCTTC.

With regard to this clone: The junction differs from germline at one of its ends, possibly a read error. CDR3 protein: CASSLGRGTSGITDTQYF. CDR3 bases: TGTGCTAGCAGCTTAGGAAGGGGAACTAGCGGGATCACAGATACGCAGTATTTT. This chain links TRBV7-7 with TRBJ2-3, with TRBD2 identical over 10 bases. Germline V gene lookup returns CDR1 SSHAT and CDR2 FNYEAQ (reference sequence). The CDR3 has 18 residues. The full variable domain, in which reference TRBV7-7 and TRBJ2-3 provide the parts outside the CDR3, is GAGVSQSPRYKVTKRGQDVTLRCDPISSHATLYWYQQALGQGPEFLTYFNYEAQPDKSGLPSDRFSAERPEGSISTLTIQRTEQRDSAMYRCASSLGRGTSGITDTQYFGPGTRLTVL.

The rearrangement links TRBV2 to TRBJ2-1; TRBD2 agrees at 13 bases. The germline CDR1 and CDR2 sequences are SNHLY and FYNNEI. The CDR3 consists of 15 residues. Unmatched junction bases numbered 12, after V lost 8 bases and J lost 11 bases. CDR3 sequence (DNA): TGTGCCAGCGTCCTCTCCGGGACTAGCGGGGAAAAGCAGTTCTTC. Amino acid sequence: CASVLSGTSGEKQFF. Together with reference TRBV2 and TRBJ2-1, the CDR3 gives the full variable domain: EPEVTQTPSHQVTQMGQEVILRCVPISNHLYFYWYRQILGQKVEFLVSFYNNEISEKSEIFDDQFSVERPDGSNFTLKIRSTKLEDSAMYFCASVLSGTSGEKQFFGPGTRLTVL.